The source of this TCR beta chain is a study of T cells in localized non-small cell lung cancer. Study results and limitations: Measurement of T cell clonality placed uninvolved adjacent lung highest, above the level in tumor. Median around 56 top-100 tumor clones were shared with paired adjacent lung.

The CDR3 contains 13 residues. Germline V gives CDR1 GTSNPN, CDR2 SVGIG (reference sequence). V was cut by 2 bases and J by 6 bases, with 14 bases left in between. To note about this clone: The antigen is not known.

Sequencing was performed with immunoSEQ multiplex PCR; in TCRdb, only in-frame clones are kept and a portion is missing. The table lists 75,000 to 80,000 clones, around 80% of them singletons, with 9.5% in the top ten. Material: peripheral blood, obtained before any cancer treatment. The gene calls are TRBV30 and TRBJ2-7; TRBD1 might be the D (5 bases). The sequence came from an older female donor with stage I lung adenocarcinoma. The CDR3 protein is CAWSHQTVGEQYF. In DNA, the CDR3 is TGTGCCTGGAGTCATCAGACAGTTGGCGAGCAGTACTTC.